The 21 T cell receptor beta chains below all came from one sample that was sequenced in a study of T cell changes during pregnancy in multiple sclerosis. Assay: immunoSEQ multiplex PCR; the TCRdb copy retains only in-frame clones and omits some. The data show about 100,000 clones, with 90% to 95% seen just once and 0.9% held by the top ten. Sequencing was performed on peripheral blood, taken before pregnancy. The receptors come from a female donor with multiple sclerosis, enrolled in a pregnancy study.

The table lists this clone with a count of one. This chain links TRBV2 with TRBJ1-2; no clear D. Germline lookup yields CDR1 SNHLY and CDR2 FYNNEI. This CDR3 contains 12 residues. Deletions cut 8 bases from V and 9 bases from J, with 16 bases between. CDR3: CASRETQTSYTF. CDR3 nucleotides: TGTGCCAGCCGGGAAACGCAAACAAGCTACACCTTC.

This sequence joins TRBV25-1 and TRBJ2-3; 8 nucleotides line up with TRBD2. Germline CDR1 MGHDK, CDR2 SYGVNS. J gave up 9 bases and V 3 bases, and 8 bases lay outside the gene matches. The CDR3 has 14 residues. Written as DNA, the CDR3 is TGTGCCAGCAGTGATCCCTTTCGGGGGGGGACGCAGTATTTT. Protein sequence: CASSDPFRGGTQYF.

This chain joins TRBV5-1 and TRBJ1-2; D is possibly TRBD1 (5 bases). The length of the CDR3 is 13 residues. Trimming cost V 6 bases and J 5 bases, with 14 bases left between them. Germline V gene data show CDR1 as SGHRS and CDR2 as YFSETQ. The CDR3 DNA is TGCGCCAGCAACTATGGCGGGGGGTATGGCTACACCTTC. Amino acid sequence: CASNYGGGYGYTF.

This clone appeared a single time. This chain uses TRBV15 with TRBJ2-1, with D unclear. This CDR3 has 15 amino acids. CDR1 is LNHNV, CDR2 YYDKDF, per germline (reference sequence). V shed 0 bases and J shed 7 bases, with 13 bases lying between them. This CDR3 reads CATSRDITTRNEQFF. The DNA of the CDR3 is TGTGCCACCAGCAGAGATATAACCACCCGGAATGAGCAGTTCTTC.

The chain links TRBV5-4 to TRBJ2-1; D gene uncertain. Germline loops: CDR1 SGHNT, CDR2 YYREEE (reference sequence). The CDR3 has 15 residues. Trimming pared 4 bases from V and 5 bases from J, leaving 16 bases between. CDR3 sequence reads: CASSPPEIRDNEQFF. As DNA, the CDR3 is TGTGCCAGCAGCCCCCCGGAGATACGGGACAATGAGCAGTTCTTC.

This chain links TRBV5-6 with TRBJ2-3, with D unresolved. The V gene's germline CDR1 is SGHDT and CDR2 YYEEEE. The V end was cut by 4 bases, the J end by 8 bases, with 17 bases between. This CDR3 is 14 amino acids long. The CDR3 DNA is TGTGCCAGCAGCCTCGGGTCCGCCCGCGGTACGCAGTATTTT. Its protein is CASSLGSARGTQYF.

This clone showed up just a few times. The chain joins TRBV7-9 to TRBJ2-7; D is ambiguous. Looked up from germline, CDR1 is SEHNR and CDR2 is FQNEAQ (reference sequence). The CDR3 extends over 14 amino acids. Deletions cut 1 base from V and 4 bases from J, with 11 bases between. The DNA of the CDR3 is TGTGCCAGCAGCTTAGGTGGAGAATGGTACGAGCAGTACTTC. This codes for CASSLGGEWYEQYF.

This clone was seen only a few times. Written as DNA, the CDR3 is TGTGCCAGCAGCCTCTTGGACAGGGTAGGCAACGAGCAGTACTTC. As protein: CASSLLDRVGNEQYF. The chain has TRBV11-2 and TRBJ2-7; 8 positions agree with TRBD1. Germline lookup yields CDR1 SGHAT and CDR2 FQNNGV. This CDR3 region has 15 residues. J gave up 5 bases and V 5 bases, and 11 bases lay outside the gene matches. The variable domain in full, completed from reference TRBV11-2 and TRBJ2-7, reads EAGVAQSPRYKIIEKRQSVAFWCNPISGHATLYWYQQILGQGPKLLIQFQNNGVVDDSQLPKDRFSAERLKGVDSTLKIQPAKLEDSAVYLCASSLLDRVGNEQYFGPGTRLTVT.

The CDR3 DNA reads as TGCGCCAGCAGCTCACAGACCTACGAGCAGTACTTC. Protein sequence: CASSSQTYEQYF. The V and J genes are TRBV5-1 and TRBJ2-7; D gene unclear. The CDR3 runs 12 residues. With 3 bases removed from V and 2 bases from J, the gap between germline ends came to 6 bases. Germline CDR1 and CDR2: SGHRS and YFSETQ.

The J gene is TRBJ1-5, the V gene TRBV4-1, with a possible D match to TRBD1 (6 bases). In germline, CDR1 is MGHRA, CDR2 YSYEKL. V lost 1 base to trimming and J lost 2 bases, with 12 bases between them. The CDR3 sequence is 16 residues long. CDR3 coding DNA: TGCGCCAGCAGCCAAGTAGGGGGGGCCGGCAATCAGCCCCAGCATTTT. It translates to CASSQVGGAGNQPQHF.

CDR3 in amino acids: CASTWRQTNNEQFF. The DNA for the CDR3 is TGTGCCAGCACATGGCGACAAACAAACAATGAGCAGTTCTTC. This chain connects TRBV2 to TRBJ2-1; D is ambiguous. The CDR3 runs 14 residues. Per the germline V gene, CDR1 is SNHLY and CDR2 is FYNNEI. The germline V and J ends were trimmed by 7 bases and 5 bases, with 15 bases remaining between them. The full variable domain, completed using reference TRBV2 and TRBJ2-1, is EPEVTQTPSHQVTQMGQEVILRCVPISNHLYFYWYRQILGQKVEFLVSFYNNEISEKSEIFDDQFSVERPDGSNFTLKIRSTKLEDSAMYFCASTWRQTNNEQFFGPGTRLTVL.

The CDR3 DNA follows: TGTGCCAGCAGGGAGGACAGTGCCTTCGATGGCTACACCTTC. Protein sequence: CASREDSAFDGYTF. This chain joins TRBV25-1 and TRBJ1-2; D possibly corresponds to TRBD1 (6 bases). CDR1 and CDR2 (germline): MGHDK, SYGVNS. The CDR3 is made up of 14 amino acids. V was trimmed by 6 bases and J by 6 bases, leaving 17 bases between them.

The genes are TRBV11-2 and TRBJ2-7, with D possibly being TRBD2 (6 bases). This CDR3 has 13 residues. The germline V gene encodes CDR1 SGHAT and CDR2 FQNNGV. Trimming shortened V by 3 bases and J by 3 bases, and 9 bases separated the two germline ends. The CDR3 DNA follows: TGTGCCAGCAGCTTTGGGACTGACTACGAGCAGTACTTC. Translating it yields CASSFGTDYEQYF.

This chain links TRBV15 with TRBJ1-2, with D possibly matching TRBD1 (5 bases). V gave up 0 bases and J gave up 1 base, with 18 bases separating them. Germline CDR1 LNHNV, CDR2 YYDKDF (reference sequence). The CDR3 contains 18 residues. CDR3 nucleotides: TGTGCCACCAGCAGAGATCTCTCTGGGCGGGGGTTTAACTATGGCTACACCTTC. Translation gives CATSRDLSGRGFNYGYTF.

In this sample, this clone turned up once. The CDR3: CASSQDPPSGSRGYNEQFF. The CDR3 DNA reads as TGCGCCAGCAGCCAAGATCCGCCTAGCGGGAGTAGGGGCTACAATGAGCAGTTCTTC. The rearrangement links TRBV4-3 to TRBJ2-1, with 10 bases identical to TRBD2. V lost 0 bases and J lost 3; bases outside the gene matches: 11. Germline-derived CDR1 and CDR2 are LGHNA and YSLEER. This CDR3 is built from 19 residues.

This clone was recorded once. CDR3 residues: CASSPGLADNEQFF. CDR3 bases: TGTGCCAGCAGTCCGGGACTAGCGGACAATGAGCAGTTCTTC. The chain combines TRBV13 with TRBJ2-1; TRBD2 aligns across 11 bases. From germline, CDR1 is PRHDT and CDR2 FYEKMQ (reference sequence). The CDR3 totals 14 residues. Losses at the gene ends were 6 bases for V and 5 bases for J; bases not matched to a gene: 3. Full variable domain (rest looked up from reference TRBV13 and TRBJ2-1): AAGVIQSPRHLIKEKRETATLKCYPIPRHDTVYWYQQGPGQDPQFLISFYEKMQSDKGSIPDRFSAQQFSDYHSELNMSSLELGDSALYFCASSPGLADNEQFFGPGTRLTVL.

The chain recombines TRBV6-1 with TRBJ1-1; 7 nucleotides match TRBD1. The CDR3 totals 13 residues. Germline lookup yields CDR1 MNHNS and CDR2 SASEGT. The trim removed 5 bases at V and 5 bases at J, leaving 5 bases unmatched. The CDR3 sequence: CASSNRGGTEAFF. The DNA of the CDR3 is TGTGCCAGCAGTAACAGGGGAGGAACTGAAGCTTTCTTT.

This clone was counted a single time. V and J are TRBV15 and TRBJ2-5; TRBD2 matches 8 bases. The V segment lost 8 bases and the J segment 8 bases; nucleotides outside the gene matches: 7. This CDR3 comprises 12 residues. In germline, CDR1 is LNHNV, CDR2 YYDKDF (reference sequence). The chain's CDR3 is CATAGLESTQYF. Written as DNA, the CDR3 is TGTGCCACCGCGGGACTAGAGTCAACCCAGTACTTC.

The gene calls are TRBV14 and TRBJ2-7; 9 bases match TRBD1. With V trimmed by 3 bases and J by 5 bases, 5 bases remained unmatched. Germline V CDR1 and CDR2: SGHDN, FVKESK. CDR3 length equals 14 residues. DNA for the CDR3: TGTGCCAGCAGCCAGTGGGACAGGGCGCACGAGCAGTACTTC. Amino acid sequence: CASSQWDRAHEQYF.

V usage is TRBV4-2 and J usage is TRBJ2-2; no definite D call. V was pared by 1 base and J by 8 bases, with 14 bases between. The CDR3 is 15 residues long. Germline V lookup: CDR1 LGHNA, CDR2 YNFKEQ. The DNA of the CDR3 is TGTGCCAGCAGCCAAGGACCCTCTATCAGGGGGGAGCTGTTTTTT. Translated: CASSQGPSIRGELFF.

The V call is TRBV6-5, the J call TRBJ2-1; the D gene is possibly TRBD2 (5 bases). V lost 0 bases to trimming and J lost 8 bases, with 11 bases between them. The germline V gene has CDR1 MNHEY and CDR2 SVGAGI. The CDR3 runs 14 residues. CDR3 loop: CASSYSGLLDEQFF. DNA for the CDR3: TGTGCCAGCAGTTACTCTGGACTCTTGGATGAGCAGTTCTTC.